This T cell receptor beta chain emerged from a study of OX40 agonist ivuxolimab in advanced cancers. Regarding the study in general: The costimulatory receptor OX40 (CD134) was targeted by ivuxolimab, a fully human IgG2 agonistic monoclonal antibody. Intravenous ivuxolimab was administered to patients every 2 weeks at six dose levels: 0.01, 0.1, 0.3, 1.5, 3 and 10 mg/kg. Of the approximately 54 dose-escalation patients, hepatocellular carcinoma was present in some 19, melanoma in around 15, renal cell carcinoma in 9 and head and neck cancer in 9. In the dose-escalation cohort, 82.7% of patients were male, and the mean age was approximately 64 years, with a range of about 23 to 90. Prior anti-PD-1, anti-PD-L1 or anti-CTLA-4 therapy was permitted, and checkpoint inhibitors had been received by roughly 40% of dose-escalation patients. Partial responses occurred in three dose-escalation patients: two with cutaneous melanoma and one with hepatocellular carcinoma. The point of sequencing TCRbeta in the periphery was to test whether ivuxolimab changed TCR sequence diversity and drove clonal T-cell expansion. The paper reports the monotherapy dose-escalation portion (N of about 54 patients) of the phase I ivuxolimab trial.

The full study reports these points: Low levels of normalized T-cell clonal expansion were also seen in some patients who did not respond. The antigen specificity of the clonally expanded peripheral T cells was not determined. At doses of 0.1 to 3.0 mg/kg, clonal expansion of both CD4+ and CD8+ T cells in blood was seen between baseline and week 6. In partial responders in the 0.1-3.0 mg/kg groups, normalized peripheral clonal expansion was found to be among the lowest, especially among CD8+ T cells. After ivuxolimab, CD8+ T cells had more expanded clones than CD4+ T cells on average.

Genomic DNA was isolated from the sorted cells so that the TCRbeta CDR3 region could be sequenced. The immunoSEQ Assay was used to sequence the TCRbeta CDR3 regions. What TCRdb holds here is the immuneACCESS table cut down to in-frame rearrangements. Part of the clones is not present; checked against another copy, under half of the missing clones reflect an unresolved V gene, and the others are unexplained. The sample table holds tens of thousands of clones, of which more than 80% were seen once. The biggest ten clones account for approximately 1% of the sample. The germline V gene yields SGHAT for CDR1 and FQNNGV for CDR2. Between the V and J ends, shortened by 4 bases and 1 base respectively, the junction contains 10 bases. Reading from cysteine to phenylalanine, the CDR3 counts 15 amino acids. Only the CDR3 DNA is retained, 45 bases long and in frame from the first base. Patients with autoimmune disease history or receiving systemic immunosuppression were excluded from the trial. Peripheral blood for TCR sequencing was drawn from every dose cohort at baseline, at cycle 4 day 1 and at cycle 7 day 1. Samples came from an open-label, multicenter, first-in-human phase I dose-escalation trial of ivuxolimab. Adults with locally advanced or metastatic melanoma, renal cell, hepatocellular, or head and neck squamous cell carcinoma were enrolled in the trial. CD4+ and CD8+ T cells were sorted separately from peripheral blood before TCR sequencing.

With respect to this clone: Which antigen it targets is not known. Base-call qualities are not available, and no considerably larger clone is one nucleotide away.

The material sequenced was CD4+ or CD8+ T cells sorted from blood, taken in a trial of the OX40 agonist ivuxolimab. The sequence derives from an adult with an advanced solid tumor such as melanoma, head and neck, liver or kidney cancer. The chain is made from TRBV11-2 and TRBJ2-2; tentative D gene TRBD2, with 5 bases matching. The CDR3 reads as follows: CASSSSGMNTGELFF. At the DNA level, the sequence is TGTGCCAGCAGCTCTTCCGGGATGAACACCGGGGAGCTGTTTTTT. The CDR3 plus the reference TRBV11-2 and TRBJ2-2 genes for the other parts give the full variable domain: EAGVAQSPRYKIIEKRQSVAFWCNPISGHATLYWYQQILGQGPKLLIQFQNNGVVDDSQLPKDRFSAERLKGVDSTLKIQPAKLEDSAVYLCASSSSGMNTGELFFGEGSRLTVL.